This T cell receptor beta chain is from a study of blood T cell repertoires in COVID-19. Assay: immunoSEQ multiplex PCR; the TCRdb copy retains only in-frame clones and omits some. The sample has roughly 130,000 clones, roughly 90% seen once; the top ten hold around 4.6%. Germline CDR1 is SGHRS and CDR2 is YFSETQ. The CDR3 consists of 15 residues. Trimming took 2 bases from V and 7 from J, leaving 15 bases between them. Material: peripheral blood. This TCR was sampled from a man in his 60s with COVID-19, enrolled during active disease. V is TRBV5-1 and J is TRBJ1-4; D is undetermined. The CDR3 here is CASSLSVENGEKLFF. The CDR3 DNA reads TGCGCCAGCAGCTTATCCGTCGAGAACGGTGAAAAACTGTTTTTT.